This is a list of T cell receptor beta chains from one sample in a study of ipilimumab plus nivolumab after autologous stem cell transplantation. Generated by immunoSEQ multiplex PCR, the TCRdb table keeps only in-frame clones and is missing some. The sample carries 20,000 to 25,000 clones, 85% to 90% recorded once. The sequencing here drew on PBMCs, taken in a trial of ipilimumab plus nivolumab as post-transplant consolidation. The receptors derive from a male donor with diffuse large B-cell lymphoma. Each CDR3 is given without its conserved first and last residue.

V gene	CDR3 protein
TRBV19	ASTEDRRGHQPQH
TRBV6-6	ASRRQSSSGNTIY
TRBV19	ASSQSGSTDTQY
TRBV7-6	ASSLDPFEQF
TRBV9	ASSVGGQQNEKLF
TRBV9	ASSGGLADSYEQY
TRBV19	ASSPVLGLTGELF
TRBV5-5	ASRFRQGQETQY
TRBV5-4	ASSQSAGDTYEQY
TRBV6-1	ASSEAGAGGWDYGYT
TRBV2	ASRPGTGGTGELF
TRBV6-1	ASSRTGWSYNEQF
TRBV2	ASSGGPDTQY
TRBV19	ASSIGAGDSSNQPQH
TRBV28	ASSLSGTGIT
TRBV2	ASSDPSGQY
TRBV6-1	ASMESPTEAF
TRBV6-5	ASSYYQRHNEQF
TRBV30	AWGTATLTDTQY
TRBV5-1	ASSGTYEQY
TRBV2	ASSNSPDTQY
TRBV9	ASSVEAAQETQY